This TCR beta chain comes out of a study of blood T cell repertoires in COVID-19. Study context: Material from acute and convalescent COVID-19 was sourced from the United States, Italy and Spain. T cells, B-cell-depleted T cells, or PBMCs supplied cDNA or gDNA.

As handled by the study authors: Quantification of nucleated cells was approximated via reference gene primer amplification. Some clones are missing from TCRdb's copy, which holds only in-frame ones; the method was immunoSEQ multiplex PCR. The V and J calls and clone size come from that table; D and trimming were worked out from the DNA. The profile shows 200,000 to 250,000 clones, roughly 80% of them singletons. The CDR3 length is 18 residues. CDR1 SNHLY and CDR2 FYNNEI come from the germline V gene. V was pared by 11 bases and J by 1 base, with 29 bases between. The sample was peripheral blood. This chain uses TRBV2 with TRBJ1-1; maybe TRBD1 (5 bases). This receptor was obtained from a woman older than 75 with acute or convalescent COVID-19. CDR3 protein: CALTRRGLVGVGNTEAFF. The DNA for the CDR3 is TGTGCCTTAACTCGGAGGGGTTTAGTCGGGGTGGGGAACACTGAAGCTTTCTTT.